Sequencing of this T cell receptor beta chain was carried out in a study of control samples from healthy donors and cancer patients (dated by TCRdb to 2020 to 2022). Concerning this clone: The antigen it recognizes is unknown. No much larger clone exists at a distance of one base, and base qualities are not known.

Libraries were built with the immunoSEQ multiplex PCR assay. TCRdb obtained this table from immuneACCESS and retained in-frame rearrangements with V and J assigned. These tables miss some clones; where compared with another copy, unresolved V genes account for less than half of the shortfall, and the remainder is unexplained. This sample is represented by under 85,000 clones; approximately 93% of them were singletons. The biggest ten clones account for roughly 1.2% of the sample. CDR1 and CDR2, looked up from the germline V gene (reference sequence), are LNHDA and SQIVND. The germline V end is reduced by 9 bases and the J end by 7 bases; junction bases left unmatched: 6. Inclusive of the bounding cysteine and phenylalanine, the CDR3 is 15 residues long. Of all the DNA, just the CDR3 is kept, 45 bases in frame from base 1.

The receptor was derived from a woman between 40 and 55 years old with lung cancer. Sequenced sample: PBMCs. Here the chain combines TRBV19 and TRBJ2-2, and 15 bases in between align with TRBD2. The nucleotides read TGTGCCAGCGGACTAGCGGGGGGGGCTCTCGGGGAGCTGTTTTTT. It encodes CASGLAGGALGELFF.